What follows are 28 T cell receptor beta chains derived from one specimen sequenced in a study of neurological immune-mediated disorders. TCRdb ran MiXCR on the 5' RACE reads and lists one entry per CDR3 protein. The table has 25,000 to 35,000 distinct CDR3 sequences, roughly 14% seen once; the top ten hold less than 35%. Sequencing was performed on PBMCs. The receptors derive from a man aged 65 to 79 in good health.

The sample holds many counts of this clonotype. V and J are TRBV29-1 and TRBJ2-7; 12 nucleotides agree with TRBD1. Germline V gene lookup returns CDR1 SQVTM and CDR2 ANQGSEA. Trimming took 7 bases from V and 4 from J; bases not matched to a gene: 11. The CDR3 runs 15 residues. CDR3: CSAFTGTGGKYEQYF. CDR3 nucleotides: TGCAGCGCTTTTACCGGGACAGGGGGCAAGTACGAGCAGTACTTC.

The chain is built from TRBV6-2 or TRBV6-3 and TRBJ2-2; no definite D call. V shed 7 bases and J shed 2 bases, with 14 bases lying between them. The V gene's germline CDR1 is MNHEY and CDR2 SVGEGT. This CDR3 has 15 amino acids. In nucleotides, the CDR3 is TGTGCCAGCACCCTTGGCAGCCATAACACCGGGGAGCTGTTTTTT. It is translated as CASTLGSHNTGELFF.

This clonotype was counted only a few times. One junction end does not reproduce the germline sequence, and a read error may be involved. This chain joins TRBV7-9 and TRBJ1-6; possibly TRBD1 for D (6 bases). Germline lookup yields CDR1 SEHNR and CDR2 FQNEAQ (reference sequence). This CDR3 spans 15 amino acids. The CDR3 protein is CGSTKWTAVNSPLHF. CDR3 sequence (DNA): TGTGGCAGCACCAAATGGACAGCGGTTAATTCACCCCTCCACTTT.

Within the sample, this clonotype is medium-sized. This chain connects TRBV12-3 or TRBV12-4 to TRBJ2-3, with 8 positions matching TRBD2. The CDR3 consists of 15 residues. The trim removed 3 bases at V and 4 bases at J, leaving 6 bases unmatched. The CDR3 nucleotides read TGTGCCAGCAGTTTCAGCGGGACTAGTGCAGATACGCAGTATTTT. Amino acids: CASSFSGTSADTQYF.

This clonotype was detected many times. The rearrangement uses TRBV7-2 and TRBJ2-3; D tentatively reads TRBD1 or TRBD2 (5 bases each). Germline V gene sequence: CDR1 SGHTA, CDR2 FQGNSA. The CDR3 length is 14 residues. V shed 3 bases and J shed 1 base, with 8 bases lying between them. The CDR3 loop is CASSFWDRTDTQYF. CDR3 in DNA: TGTGCCAGCAGCTTCTGGGACCGCACAGATACGCAGTATTTT.

This clonotype came up once. This chain links TRBV28 with TRBJ1-4; D is perhaps TRBD1 (6 bases). Germline CDR1 MDHEN, CDR2 SYDVKM. CDR3 length: 18 residues. The V end was cut by 5 bases, the J end by 0 bases, with 19 bases between. CDR3 sequence reads: CASSPPYSGASTNEKLFF. CDR3 sequence (DNA): TGTGCCAGCAGTCCTCCCTACTCAGGGGCTTCAACTAATGAAAAACTGTTTTTT.

This clonotype was detected many times. The V gene is TRBV3-1, the J gene TRBJ1-1; 8 bases fit TRBD1. With V trimmed by 5 bases and J by 5 bases, 10 bases remained unmatched. Per germline, CDR1 LGHDT and CDR2 YNNKEL (reference sequence). The CDR3 has 15 residues. In DNA form, the CDR3 reads TGTGCCAGCAGCTTTTCGGACAGGGAATATACTGAAGCTTTCTTT. It specifies CASSFSDREYTEAFF.

This clonotype was observed many times. The chain has TRBV5-1 and TRBJ2-3; a possible D gene is TRBD1 (5 bases). With 0 bases removed from V and 0 bases from J, the gap between germline ends came to 5 bases. The germline gives CDR1 SGHRS, CDR2 YFSETQ. CDR3 size: 14 residues. The CDR3 is CASSLGQSTDTQYF. The CDR3 nucleotides read TGCGCCAGCAGCTTGGGACAGAGCACAGATACGCAGTATTTT.

In this sample, this clonotype turned up many times. The chain employs TRBV5-1 and TRBJ1-1; possibly TRBD1 for D (6 bases). Germline CDR1 SGHRS, CDR2 YFSETQ. Trimming cost V 2 bases and J 2 bases, with 13 bases left between them. This CDR3 has 15 amino acids. The CDR3: CASSFLGGANTEAFF. CDR3 DNA sequence: TGCGCCAGCAGCTTCTTGGGGGGGGCTAACACTGAAGCTTTCTTT.

This clonotype was observed many times. V usage is TRBV7-2 and J usage is TRBJ2-3; 11 bases fit TRBD2. V trimming: 1 base; J trimming: 4 bases; junction bases outside the gene matches: 13. The germline gives CDR1 SGHTA, CDR2 FQGNSA. The CDR3 sequence is 19 residues long. CDR3 protein: CASSLVRLSIAGGPDTQYF. As DNA, the CDR3 is TGTGCCAGCAGCTTAGTTAGGTTATCCATAGCGGGGGGGCCAGATACGCAGTATTTT.

This clonotype was seen many times. The rearrangement links TRBV7-3 to TRBJ2-7; TRBD1 matches 10 bases. This CDR3 is 15 amino acids long. Germline V CDR1 and CDR2: SGHTA, FQGTGA. J gave up 5 bases and V 4 bases, and 8 bases lay outside the gene matches. The CDR3: CASSWTGTGAHEQYF. The CDR3 coding sequence is TGTGCCAGCAGCTGGACCGGGACAGGGGCCCACGAGCAGTACTTC.

At least ten counts were recorded for this clonotype. The rearrangement links TRBV5-1 to TRBJ2-3; 10 nucleotides align to TRBD1. The CDR3 has 17 residues. V was clipped by 2 bases and J by 4 bases; unmatched bases: 10. Germline CDR1 is SGHRS and CDR2 is YFSETQ. The CDR3 reads CASSLLPGTGASDTQYF. The DNA for the CDR3 is TGCGCCAGCAGCTTACTACCCGGGACAGGGGCGTCAGATACGCAGTATTTT.

This clonotype has ten or more counts. The genes are TRBV4-3 and TRBJ1-2; possible D gene TRBD1, 5 bases. CDR1 is LGHNA and CDR2 is YSLEER in the germline V gene. Trimming took off 0 bases at V and 4 bases at J, with 9 bases between the two ends. The CDR3 sequence is 14 residues long. CDR3 nucleotides: TGCGCCAGCAGCCAAGAATGGGGCGGCTATGGCTACACCTTC. Amino acids: CASSQEWGGYGYTF.

This clonotype has ten or more counts. The J gene is TRBJ1-4, the V gene TRBV20-1; D possibly corresponds to TRBD1 (5 bases). The CDR3 extends over 15 amino acids. The V end lost 6 bases, the J end lost 5 bases, and 19 bases lay between the germline ends. CDR1 and CDR2 from the germline V gene are DFQATT and SNEGSKA (reference sequence). CDR3 region: CSAPEAGRPNEKLFF. CDR3 nucleotides: TGCAGTGCCCCGGAGGCGGGACGCCCGAATGAAAAACTGTTTTTT.

This clonotype came up many times. This rearrangement joins TRBV20-1 to TRBJ2-1, with D possibly matching TRBD2 (7 bases). CDR3 size: 12 residues. CDR1 and CDR2 from the germline V gene are DFQATT and SNEGSKA (reference sequence). The CDR3 coding sequence is TGCAGCACTCGGGGGGCATACAATGAGCAGTTCTTC. Its translation is CSTRGAYNEQFF.

This clonotype came up many times. The chain has TRBV7-2 and TRBJ1-5; D not certain. The CDR3 consists of 14 residues. Germline values: CDR1 SGHTA, CDR2 FQGNSA. The V gene lost 1 base and the J gene lost 6 bases, with 10 bases spanning the gap. The CDR3 coding sequence is TGTGCCAGCAGCTTAGACGTGGGCCGTCAGCCCCAGCATTTT. It specifies CASSLDVGRQPQHF.

This clonotype came up many times. CDR3 coding DNA: TGTGCCAGCAGCGTAGGATCGGGCTCTAGCACAGATACGCAGTATTTT. It specifies CASSVGSGSSTDTQYF. The V gene is TRBV9, the J gene TRBJ2-3; D is unclear. The V gene's germline CDR1 is SGDLS and CDR2 YYNGEE. The CDR3 runs to 16 residues. Trimming shortened V by 0 bases and J by 0 bases, and 11 bases separated the two germline ends.

This clonotype has a count of ten or more. The rearrangement joins TRBV10-2 to TRBJ1-4; tentatively, D is TRBD1 (6 bases). The CDR3 runs 13 residues. Germline V gene lookup returns CDR1 WSHSY and CDR2 SAAADI. The V gene lost 8 bases and the J gene lost 7 bases, with 14 bases spanning the gap. CDR3 loop: CASGAGAGEKLFF. The CDR3 bases are TGCGCCAGCGGGGCGGGGGCGGGTGAAAAACTGTTTTTT.

This clonotype has a count of ten or more. The chain carries TRBV20-1 and TRBJ2-7; 7 nucleotides agree with TRBD1. V lost 1 base and J lost 2; bases outside the gene matches: 5. In germline, CDR1 is DFQATT, CDR2 SNEGSKA (reference sequence). The CDR3 length is 14 residues. CDR3 amino acids: CSARASGTAYEQYF. The CDR3 coding sequence is TGCAGTGCTAGAGCTTCCGGGACAGCCTACGAGCAGTACTTC.

The chain is built from TRBV4-1 and TRBJ1-1, with D perhaps matching TRBD1 (6 bases). Trimming removed 5 bases at V and 1 base at J, with 14 bases between. Germline V gene sequence: CDR1 MGHRA, CDR2 YSYEKL. CDR3 size: 15 residues. The CDR3 sequence: CASSIGKGGNTEAFF. CDR3 sequence (DNA): TGCGCCAGCAGCATCGGAAAGGGGGGGAACACTGAAGCTTTCTTT.

There are many counts of this clonotype. The V gene is TRBV6-2 or TRBV6-3, the J gene TRBJ2-2, with a weak D call TRBD1 (5 bases). The germline V gene encodes CDR1 MNHEY and CDR2 SVGEGT. The CDR3 covers 17 residues. V was pared by 0 bases and J by 6 bases, with 17 bases between. The CDR3 DNA reads TGTGCCAGCAGTTACTCCCCTCGACAGTCCCCTCCCGGGGAGCTGTTTTTT. It translates to CASSYSPRQSPPGELFF.

The table lists this clonotype with many counts. The V and J genes are TRBV5-1 and TRBJ2-4; perhaps D is TRBD1 or TRBD2 (5 bases each). Per germline, CDR1 SGHRS and CDR2 YFSETQ. Trimming stripped 0 bases from V and 0 bases from J, with 7 bases between. This CDR3 comprises 15 residues. The CDR3: CASSLGDGAKNIQYF. CDR3 DNA: TGCGCCAGCAGCTTGGGGGACGGAGCCAAAAACATTCAGTACTTC.

This clonotype was detected ten times or more. The rearrangement links TRBV12-3 or TRBV12-4 to TRBJ1-2, with unresolved D. V lost 2 bases to trimming and J lost 4 bases, with 11 bases between them. The CDR3 runs to 14 residues. CDR3 DNA: TGTGCCAGCAGTTTAAAGGCAGACCCCTATGGCTACACCTTC. Residues: CASSLKADPYGYTF.

This clonotype has ten or more counts. The genes are TRBV24-1 and TRBJ2-3, with a weak D call TRBD2 (7 bases). The germline V gene encodes CDR1 KGHDR and CDR2 SFDVKD. The CDR3 is made up of 19 amino acids. Trimming took off 2 bases at V and 2 bases at J, with 22 bases between the two ends. CDR3 nucleotide sequence: TGTGCCACCAGTGATTCGACCCCCTGGGAGGGACAAGACACAGATACGCAGTATTTT. This codes for CATSDSTPWEGQDTDTQYF.

This clonotype was observed many times. The chain recombines TRBV3-1 with TRBJ2-5; 9 bases are shared with TRBD2. This CDR3 region has 15 residues. Trimming at V came to 2 bases and at J to 3 bases, leaving 4 bases not matched to a gene. Germline values: CDR1 LGHDT, CDR2 YNNKEL (reference sequence). CDR3 in amino acids: CASSQYVAGEETQYF. In DNA form, the CDR3 reads TGTGCCAGCAGCCAATACGTAGCGGGGGAAGAGACCCAGTACTTC.

Ten or more counts support this clonotype. This chain joins TRBV20-1 and TRBJ2-5; no definite D call. Germline assignment: CDR1 DFQATT and CDR2 SNEGSKA (reference sequence). V shed 2 bases and J shed 2 bases, with 3 bases lying between them. This CDR3 has 11 amino acids. The CDR3, as DNA: TGCAGTGCTAGACAGCAAGAGACCCAGTACTTC. Protein product: CSARQQETQYF.

There are many counts of this clonotype. The chain uses TRBV28 and TRBJ2-2; D remains ambiguous. Trimming stripped 6 bases from V and 0 bases from J, with 11 bases between. The CDR3 is 15 residues long. CDR1 and CDR2 (germline): MDHEN, SYDVKM. The CDR3 nucleotides read TGTGCCAGCAGCCCCTCGGGCGCGAACACCGGGGAGCTGTTTTTT. Translated, it gives CASSPSGANTGELFF.

Comments on this clonotype: A much larger clone lies one base from this, so it may be a read error. V usage is TRBV5-4 and J usage is TRBJ1-1; 10 bases line up with TRBD1. V lost 4 bases and J lost 5; bases outside the gene matches: 8. The germline V gene encodes CDR1 SGHNT and CDR2 YYREEE (reference sequence). The CDR3 consists of 15 residues. CDR3 coding DNA: TGTGCCAGCAGCGACCCCGGGACAGGGGATACTGAAGCTTTCTTT. It is translated as CASSDPGTGDTEAFF.